This T cell receptor (beta chain) was recorded in a study of T cells in Graves' hyperthyroidism and ophthalmopathy. Study in general: Staff took peripheral blood when the initial diagnosis was made, before any treatment began.

This clonotype was seen ten or more times. CDR3 length: 13 residues. V shed 3 bases and J shed 7 bases, with 12 bases lying between them. Germline V lookup: CDR1 SEHNR, CDR2 FQNEAQ (reference sequence). The investigators amplified TCR beta CDR3 regions from RNA transcripts. TCR CDR3 underwent first-round RT-PCR with the HTBI primer set. One entry per CDR3 protein, called by TCRdb with MiXCR from the multiplex PCR reads. The sample carries 300,000 or so distinct CDR3 sequences, about 20% recorded once. Stable hyperthyroidism: no ophthalmopathy progression over 18 months of follow-up. Lactation, pregnancy, other autoimmune disease or uncontrolled infection led to exclusion of patients.

The sequence came from a woman aged 45-65 years with Graves' hyperthyroidism. The rearrangement links TRBV7-9 to TRBJ1-2; TRBD1 might be the D (6 bases). The sample taken for sequencing was blood. DNA for the CDR3: TGTGCCAGCAGCTTGGGAACAGGGACTGGCTACACCTTC. This encodes CASSLGTGTGYTF.